This T cell receptor (beta chain) was captured by sequencing in a study of cytomegalovirus exposure and HLA in healthy donors. The PCR was carried out with 60 Vbeta primers and 13 Jbeta primers. Assay used: immunoSEQ multiplex PCR; TCRdb lists only in-frame clones, some missing. The sample consists of fewer than 85,000 clones, 60% to 80% of them appearing once. Trimming cost V 4 bases and J 4 bases; bases outside gene matches: 10. The CDR3 consists of 15 residues. Germline CDR1 SQVTM, CDR2 ANQGSEA. The chain uses TRBV29-1 and TRBJ1-2; 9 nucleotides match TRBD1. This clonotype originated in a middle-aged woman in good health and CMV-seropositive. The sequenced sample was PBMCs. CDR3 protein: CSVAGQGETGYGYTF. The CDR3 DNA reads as TGCAGCGTTGCGGGACAGGGTGAAACAGGCTATGGCTACACCTTC.